These 5 T cell receptor beta chains came from one sample sequenced in a study of cytomegalovirus exposure and HLA in healthy donors (dated by TCRdb to between 2016 and 2019). Receptor libraries were prepared by the immunoSEQ multiplex PCR assay. The multiplex PCR relied on a mix of 60 forward primers for TCR Vbeta segments and 13 reverse primers for TCR Jbeta segments. Imported from immuneACCESS, the table was reduced by TCRdb to in-frame sequences with V and J called. These copies leave out some clones; in studies compared against another copy, an unresolved V gene accounts for under half, and the cause of the remainder is not known. The table for this sample shows roughly 88,000 clones. The ten largest clonotypes hold 15% to 19% of the sample. Sample: PBMCs. The receptors originated from a man aged 50-60 years in good health and CMV-seropositive.

V is TRBV6-5 and J is TRBJ1-5; 10 nucleotides line up with TRBD1. The junction had 5 bases not matched to a gene; V was cut back by 6 bases and J by 6 bases. The CDR3 consists of 14 residues. Germline values: CDR1 MNHEY, CDR2 SVGAGI. The CDR3 loop is CASRLTGGGQPQHF. The CDR3 DNA follows: TGTGCCAGCAGATTGACAGGGGGCGGTCAGCCCCAGCATTTT.

This sequence joins TRBV4-1 and TRBJ1-4; TRBD1 agrees at 7 bases. Unmatched junction bases numbered 9, after V lost 0 bases and J lost 11 bases. CDR1 and CDR2 (germline): MGHRA, YSYEKL. The CDR3 is 15 residues long. CDR3 region: CASSQDHPTGAKLFF. The CDR3 nucleotides are TGCGCCAGCAGCCAAGATCACCCAACAGGGGCCAAACTGTTTTTT.

J is TRBJ2-7 and V is TRBV7-2, with D perhaps TRBD2 (6 bases). Germline CDR1 reads SGHTA; CDR2 reads FQGNSA. V gave up 5 bases and J gave up 2 bases, with 16 bases separating them. The length of the CDR3 is 15 residues. CDR3 loop: CASSRAGTLAYEQYF. CDR3 sequence (DNA): TGTGCCAGCAGCAGGGCCGGGACTTTGGCCTACGAGCAGTACTTC.

This rearrangement joins TRBV18 to TRBJ2-7; D call uncertain. Trimming took off 2 bases at V and 1 base at J, with 6 bases between the two ends. CDR1 is KGHSH, CDR2 LQKENI, per germline. CDR3 size: 13 residues. For the CDR3, the DNA is TGTGCCAGCTCACCAACAGAATCCTACGAGCAGTACGTC. This translates into CASSPTESYEQYV.

CDR3 DNA sequence: TGTGCCAGCAGCTTATCCGGAGGCCGGGACACTGAAGCTTTCTTT. It yields the protein CASSLSGGRDTEAFF. The rearrangement links TRBV11-3 to TRBJ1-1; D ambiguous. Germline V gives CDR1 SGHNT, CDR2 YENEEA. Trimming shortened V by 2 bases and J by 3 bases, and 13 bases separated the two germline ends. This CDR3 comprises 15 residues.